This TCR beta chain comes out of a study of T cells in Graves' hyperthyroidism and ophthalmopathy. This clonotype was detected many times. Aged 18 to 65, the patients had hyperthyroidism that was newly diagnosed and had lasted under 2 months. Uncontrolled infections, other autoimmune diseases, pregnancy or lactation led to exclusion of patients. The CDR3 loop spans 19 amino acids. V lost 5 bases to trimming and J lost 5 bases; unmatched junction nucleotides: 16. From germline, CDR1 is MNHNS and CDR2 SASEGT. Amplified regions were TCR beta CDR3 sequences from RNA transcripts. The TCR CDR3 first-round RT-PCR relied on the HTBI primer set. TCRdb redid the calling of the multiplex PCR reads with MiXCR, one entry per CDR3 protein. Of under 750,000 distinct CDR3 sequences in the sample, approximately 18% were seen once.

This sequence joins TRBV6-1 and TRBJ2-2; 11 bases agree with TRBD2. The sequence was collected from a woman aged 50 to 65 with Graves' hyperthyroidism that later progressed to Graves' ophthalmopathy. The sample comprised blood. This CDR3 is CASSNGEVLAGGRTGELFF. In DNA, the CDR3 is TGTGCCAGCAGTAACGGCGAGGTGTTAGCGGGGGGGCGGACCGGGGAGCTGTTTTTT.